The rows below give T cell receptor beta chains drawn from one sample of a study of blood T cells in healthy people across ages. TCRdb reprocessed the 5' RACE reads via MiXCR and lists one record per CDR3 protein. The profile covers about 580,000 distinct CDR3 sequences, with around half appearing a single time and approximately 25% taken by the ten largest. Sample: blood. The source is a man at least 80 years old in good health. Both conserved end residues are part of each CDR3. The D gene is left open where the match is weak. Expanded clones get a size class; other rows say once, few or many, or leave the size out.

CDR3 DNA: TGTGCCAGCAGTTACAGATGGACAGGGGACTACGAGCAGTACTTC
CDR3 protein: CASSYRWTGDYEQYF
V gene: TRBV6-5
clone size: many
D gene: TRBD1
J gene: TRBJ2-7

CDR3 DNA: TGTGCCAGCAGTGGGGAGGGCTCCTACGAGCAGTACTTC
CDR3 protein: CASSGEGSYEQYF
V gene: TRBV21-1
clone size: NA
D gene: NA
J gene: TRBJ2-7

CDR3 DNA: TGTGCCAGCAGCTTACAGGGCTACCAATCTGAAAAACTGTTTTTT
CDR3 protein: CASSLQGYQSEKLFF
V gene: TRBV7-2
clone size: NA
D gene: NA
J gene: TRBJ1-4

CDR3 DNA: TGCAGTGCTAGCTTCCCCCTAGGGGTATCGGTAGAGACCCAGTACTTC
CDR3 protein: CSASFPLGVSVETQYF
V gene: TRBV20-1
clone size: medium-sized
D gene: NA
J gene: TRBJ2-5

CDR3 DNA: TGTGCCAGCAGCCAATACGGTGGTGGACAGGGTAGGACCCAGTACTTC
CDR3 protein: CASSQYGGGQGRTQYF
V gene: TRBV3-1
clone size: NA
D gene: TRBD1
J gene: TRBJ2-5

CDR3 DNA: TGTGCCAGCAGCCAGGATGGACTAGTAACAGAGCAGTACTTC
CDR3 protein: CASSQDGLVTEQYF
V gene: TRBV3-1
clone size: few
D gene: TRBD2
J gene: TRBJ2-7

CDR3 DNA: TGTGCCAGCAGCACCCAGCCCCTGGCAGCCTACGAGCAGTACTTC
CDR3 protein: CASSTQPLAAYEQYF
V gene: TRBV3-1
clone size: NA
D gene: NA
J gene: TRBJ2-7

CDR3 DNA: TGTGCCACCAGCATGGGGGCGGCTGGGGCCAACGTCCTGACTTTC
CDR3 protein: CATSMGAAGANVLTF
V gene: TRBV15
clone size: few
D gene: NA
J gene: TRBJ2-6

CDR3 DNA: TGTGCCATCGCTCGGGGTCAGGATGGCTACACCTTC
CDR3 protein: CAIARGQDGYTF
V gene: TRBV10-3
clone size: NA
D gene: NA
J gene: TRBJ1-2

CDR3 DNA: TGTGCCAGCAGGTTGGGACAGGGGTACGAGACCCAGTACTTC
CDR3 protein: CASRLGQGYETQYF
V gene: TRBV28
clone size: NA
D gene: TRBD1
J gene: TRBJ2-5

CDR3 DNA: TGTGCCACCAGTGACAGGAAAAGCTCCTACGAGCAGTACTTC
CDR3 protein: CATSDRKSSYEQYF
V gene: TRBV24-1
clone size: few
D gene: NA
J gene: TRBJ2-7

CDR3 DNA: TGCAGTGCAACAGACTCGGGACTAGCCATCTCTGGGGCCAACGTCCTGACTTTC
CDR3 protein: CSATDSGLAISGANVLTF
V gene: TRBV20-1
clone size: NA
D gene: TRBD2
J gene: TRBJ2-6

CDR3 DNA: TGTGCCAGCAGCAGCTTGGGGGACAGGGGAGCAGATACGCAGTATTTT
CDR3 protein: CASSSLGDRGADTQYF
V gene: TRBV5-5
clone size: NA
D gene: TRBD1
J gene: TRBJ2-3

CDR3 DNA: TGTGCCAGCAGCTTCTTTGAGACTCCCTCCTATGGCTACACCTTC
CDR3 protein: CASSFFETPSYGYTF
V gene: TRBV7-2
clone size: few
D gene: NA
J gene: TRBJ1-2

CDR3 DNA: TGTGCCAGCTCCAAATCCCGGGTGGGGGCCAACGTCCTGACTTTC
CDR3 protein: CASSKSRVGANVLTF
V gene: TRBV6-2/TRBV6-3
clone size: once
D gene: NA
J gene: TRBJ2-6

CDR3 DNA: TGTGCCAGCAGCACCCGACAGGGGACGAACACTGAAGCTTTCTTT
CDR3 protein: CASSTRQGTNTEAFF
V gene: TRBV7-9
clone size: NA
D gene: TRBD1
J gene: TRBJ1-1

CDR3 DNA: TGTGCCAGCAGCCAGGGGACTAGCGGATACTACAATGAGCAGTTCTTC
CDR3 protein: CASSQGTSGYYNEQFF
V gene: TRBV7-8
clone size: NA
D gene: TRBD2
J gene: TRBJ2-1

CDR3 DNA: TGTGCCATCAGTGAGTCGCGGACTAGCTTCCGCGAGCAGTACTTC
CDR3 protein: CAISESRTSFREQYF
V gene: TRBV10-3
clone size: NA
D gene: TRBD2
J gene: TRBJ2-7

CDR3 DNA: TGTGCCAGCAGTTACGGACGCACAACCTACGAGCAGTACTTC
CDR3 protein: CASSYGRTTYEQYF
V gene: TRBV6-5
clone size: many
D gene: NA
J gene: TRBJ2-7

CDR3 DNA: TGTGCCAGCAGTAAACAAATCACCGGGATGTCAGAGACCCAGTACTTC
CDR3 protein: CASSKQITGMSETQYF
V gene: TRBV11-2
clone size: NA
D gene: NA
J gene: TRBJ2-5

CDR3 DNA: TGTGCCATCGGTGGCAGCCACCAAGAGACCCAGTACTTC
CDR3 protein: CAIGGSHQETQYF
V gene: TRBV10-3
clone size: NA
D gene: NA
J gene: TRBJ2-5

CDR3 DNA: TGTGCCAGCGGCAAAGAGATTCAGTTCTTC
CDR3 protein: CASGKEIQFF
V gene: TRBV14
clone size: NA
D gene: NA
J gene: TRBJ2-1

CDR3 DNA: TGTGCCAGCAGTGATAGGGCAGAGCCACTGAGGCAGTTCTTC
CDR3 protein: CASSDRAEPLRQFF
V gene: TRBV2
clone size: few
D gene: NA
J gene: TRBJ2-1

CDR3 DNA: TGCAGTGCTAGAGACCCCTCGACAGGGACAAATTCACCCCTCCACTTT
CDR3 protein: CSARDPSTGTNSPLHF
V gene: TRBV20-1
clone size: NA
D gene: TRBD1
J gene: TRBJ1-6

CDR3 DNA: TGCAGTGCGACAAGTCGACGTAGCGGGAAGAACGAGCAGTACTTC
CDR3 protein: CSATSRRSGKNEQYF
V gene: TRBV20-1
clone size: NA
D gene: TRBD2
J gene: TRBJ2-7

CDR3 DNA: TGTGCCAGCAGCCCTCTGTCGGGGGGGAGCAATGAGCAGTACTTC
CDR3 protein: CASSPLSGGSNEQYF
V gene: TRBV3-1
clone size: NA
D gene: TRBD2
J gene: TRBJ2-7

CDR3 DNA: TGTGCCAGCAGTTATCGGGGTTACACCGGGGAGCTGTTTTTT
CDR3 protein: CASSYRGYTGELFF
V gene: TRBV6-6
clone size: many
D gene: NA
J gene: TRBJ2-2

CDR3 DNA: TGTGCCAGCAGTTTGGAGCGGAGCTCCTACAATGAGCAGTTCTTC
CDR3 protein: CASSLERSSYNEQFF
V gene: TRBV27
clone size: NA
D gene: NA
J gene: TRBJ2-1

CDR3 DNA: TGTGCCTGGACAGGGAATCGTAAGGAGCAGTTCTTC
CDR3 protein: CAWTGNRKEQFF
V gene: TRBV30
clone size: NA
D gene: NA
J gene: TRBJ2-1

CDR3 DNA: TGCAGCGTTGCGGGGGTCCTGACCTACGAGCAGTACTTC
CDR3 protein: CSVAGVLTYEQYF
V gene: TRBV29-1
clone size: NA
D gene: NA
J gene: TRBJ2-7

CDR3 DNA: TGTGCCACCGGGTCCCCCGACTCTTCCTACGAGCAGTACTTC
CDR3 protein: CATGSPDSSYEQYF
V gene: TRBV28
clone size: few
D gene: NA
J gene: TRBJ2-7

CDR3 DNA: TGTGCCAGCAGCTCGCACAGTACCAACACTGAAGCTTTCTTT
CDR3 protein: CASSSHSTNTEAFF
V gene: TRBV7-9
clone size: few
D gene: NA
J gene: TRBJ1-1

CDR3 DNA: TGTGCCATCAACTCCGGGACTAGCGGGAGGGCAGGTGAGCAGTTCTTC
CDR3 protein: CAINSGTSGRAGEQFF
V gene: TRBV10-3
clone size: NA
D gene: TRBD2
J gene: TRBJ2-1

CDR3 DNA: TGCAGCGTTGGGGCGGAGGGGTCTGGAGCTTTCTTT
CDR3 protein: CSVGAEGSGAFF
V gene: TRBV29-1
clone size: NA
D gene: NA
J gene: TRBJ1-1

CDR3 DNA: TGCAGTGCTAGACGGGCGGCGGATACGCAGTATTTT
CDR3 protein: CSARRAADTQYF
V gene: TRBV20-1
clone size: NA
D gene: NA
J gene: TRBJ2-3